One sample yielded the 23 T cell receptor beta chains listed below, sequenced in a study of beta chain features in type 1 diabetes. These receptors have no known antigen. The entirety of the isolated RNA underwent reverse transcription, so expressed TCRB transcripts were sequenced. This table comes from immunoSEQ multiplex PCR, and its TCRdb copy is limited to in-frame clones, with some not included. This table has some 250,000 clones, about 15% appearing once. Study-level results: When Type 1 diabetes patients were examined, their TCRB CDR3s proved moderately but significantly shorter in all four CD4+ subsets.

Sequencing input: naive CD4+ T cells from blood. The receptors here all came from a man aged 30 to 39 with type 1 diabetes.

V is TRBV7-6 and J is TRBJ2-5; 14 bases match TRBD2. Germline V CDR1 and CDR2: SGHVS, FNYEAQ. Germline trimming cut 3 bases from V and 2 bases from J; bases unmatched to any gene: 2. The CDR3 sequence is 16 residues long. The CDR3 DNA follows: TGTGCCAGCAGCTTGGGACTAGCGGGGGAACAAGAGACCCAGTACTTC. This sequence encodes CASSLGLAGEQETQYF. The full variable domain, its missing parts supplied by reference TRBV7-6 and TRBJ2-5, is GAGVSQSPRYKVTKRGQDVALRCDPISGHVSLYWYRQALGQGPEFLTYFNYEAQQDKSGLPNDRFSAERPEGSISTLTIQRTEQRDSAMYRCASSLGLAGEQETQYFGPGTRLLVL.

The genes are TRBV9 and TRBJ2-5, with 16 bases aligning to TRBD2. The CDR3 has 17 residues. With 6 bases clipped from V and 2 bases from J, the junction kept 7 bases outside the gene matches. Germline V gives CDR1 SGDLS, CDR2 YYNGEE. CDR3: CASNTGTSGGVQETQYF. In DNA, the CDR3 is TGTGCCAGCAACACCGGGACTAGCGGGGGGGTACAAGAGACCCAGTACTTC.

Only a few counts were recorded for this clone. The rearrangement uses TRBV10-3 and TRBJ2-5, with D possibly matching TRBD1 (6 bases). CDR1 is ENHRY, CDR2 SYGVKD, per germline. V was shortened by 4 bases and J by 4 bases, with 16 bases between the two germline ends. This CDR3 has 15 amino acids. CDR3 nucleotide sequence: TGTGCCATCAGTGGTTTACGGTTGGGGGCAGAGACCCAGTACTTC. Protein product: CAISGLRLGAETQYF.

The CDR3, as DNA: TGTGCCAGTAGTATTGGAACAGGCGGTGGCTACACCTTC. Translated, it gives CASSIGTGGGYTF. The V gene is TRBV19, the J gene TRBJ1-2; D is possibly TRBD1 (5 bases). Germline CDR1 LNHDA, CDR2 SQIVND (reference sequence). V lost 3 bases, J lost 7 bases, and 12 bases lay in between. The CDR3 totals 13 residues.

This clone occurred a few times. The chain joins TRBV5-6 to TRBJ2-5, with 11 nucleotides matching TRBD2. The CDR3 length is 17 residues. The germline V gene encodes CDR1 SGHDT and CDR2 YYEEEE. The V segment lost 3 bases and the J segment 2 bases; nucleotides outside the gene matches: 9. CDR3 bases: TGTGCCAGCAGCTCAATTAAGGGACTAGCGGATCAAGAGACCCAGTACTTC. This gives the protein CASSSIKGLADQETQYF.

This clone appeared a few times. The gene calls are TRBV28 and TRBJ2-3, with a weak D call TRBD1 (6 bases). The germline CDR1 and CDR2 sequences are MDHEN and SYDVKM. V shed 5 bases and J shed 4 bases, with 13 bases lying between them. This CDR3 has 14 residues. CDR3 protein: CASSGPDSADTQYF. CDR3 in DNA: TGTGCCAGCAGTGGACCGGACAGTGCAGATACGCAGTATTTT.

V is TRBV6-5 and J is TRBJ1-2, with 7 bases lining up with TRBD1. The V segment lost 6 bases and the J segment 9 bases; nucleotides outside the gene matches: 13. Per germline, CDR1 MNHEY and CDR2 SVGAGI. The CDR3 runs 14 residues. The CDR3 DNA reads TGTGCCAGCAGCTCTCCACAAAACAGGGGACGCTACACCTTC. It codes for CASSSPQNRGRYTF.

The chain recombines TRBV6-6 with TRBJ2-7; a weak D match, TRBD1 (5 bases). The germline V gene has CDR1 MNHNY and CDR2 SVGAGI (reference sequence). The CDR3 is 13 amino acids. The V end lost 6 bases, the J end lost 2 bases, and 11 bases lay between the germline ends. Written as DNA, the CDR3 is TGTGCCAGCAGAGTAGGCAGGGCCTACGAGCAGTACTTC. Residues: CASRVGRAYEQYF.

The chain uses TRBV19 and TRBJ2-7, with 8 nucleotides matching TRBD2. Germline V gene sequence: CDR1 LNHDA, CDR2 SQIVND (reference sequence). J lost 2 bases, V lost 5 bases, and 8 bases had no gene match. The CDR3 runs 15 residues. The CDR3 coding sequence is TGTGCCAGTAGTCATACTAGCGGAAACACCTACGAGCAGTACTTC. Protein: CASSHTSGNTYEQYF. Complete variable domain (other parts from reference TRBV19 and TRBJ2-7): DGGITQSPKYLFRKEGQNVTLSCEQNLNHDAMYWYRQDPGQGLRLIYYSQIVNDFQKGDIAEGYSVSREKKESFPLTVTSAQKNPTAFYLCASSHTSGNTYEQYFGPGTRLTVT.

This clone has only a few counts. The gene calls are TRBV9 and TRBJ2-1; 9 bases agree with TRBD2. The CDR3 has 17 residues. The V segment lost 4 bases and the J segment 7 bases; nucleotides outside the gene matches: 15. The germline CDR1 and CDR2 sequences are SGDLS and YYNGEE. CDR3 sequence (DNA): TGTGCCAGCAGCCCCCGCGGCGGGGGGGCCGGGGGGAATGAGCAGTTCTTC. Translated: CASSPRGGGAGGNEQFF. The whole variable domain, filled in from reference TRBV9 and TRBJ2-1, reads DSGVTQTPKHLITATGQRVTLRCSPRSGDLSVYWYQQSLDQGLQFLIQYYNGEERAKGNILERFSAQQFPDLHSELNLSSLELGDSALYFCASSPRGGGAGGNEQFFGPGTRLTVL.

This clone was seen more than once but under ten times. The gene calls are TRBV25-1 and TRBJ2-5, with 10 bases matching TRBD1. The CDR3 length is 16 residues. Germline-derived CDR1 and CDR2 are MGHDK and SYGVNS. Losses at the gene ends were 0 bases for V and 11 bases for J; bases not matched to a gene: 12. CDR3 DNA: TGTGCCAGCAGTGAATATGGGGGGACAGGGGTGAGAGAGCAGTACTTC. Encoded protein: CASSEYGGTGVREQYF.

The chain uses TRBV7-2 and TRBJ2-2, with TRBD2 as a possible D gene (5 bases). The germline gives CDR1 SGHTA, CDR2 FQGNSA. The CDR3 is made up of 15 amino acids. Trimming took off 4 bases at V and 5 bases at J, with 14 bases between the two ends. CDR3 in DNA: TGTGCCAGCAGCTCCGGCCTCCGGGGAACCGGGGAGCTGTTTTTT. Amino acids: CASSSGLRGTGELFF.

The chain combines TRBV12-5 with TRBJ1-5; 7 nucleotides agree with TRBD1. The CDR3 has 14 amino acids. Germline trimming cut 6 bases from V and 4 bases from J; bases unmatched to any gene: 6. CDR1 and CDR2 (germline): LGHNT, FRNRAP. The CDR3 bases are TGTGCTAGTGGCAGGGGACAGCAGAATCAGCCCCAGCATTTT. Protein product: CASGRGQQNQPQHF. The full variable domain, rest sourced from reference TRBV12-5 and TRBJ1-5, is DARVTQTPRHKVTEMGQEVTMRCQPILGHNTVFWYRQTMMQGLELLAYFRNRAPLDDSGMPKDRFSAEMPDATLATLKIQPSEPRDSAVYFCASGRGQQNQPQHFGDGTRLSIL.

The chain joins TRBV6-4 to TRBJ2-1; TRBD2 matches at 10 bases. Germline V gene sequence: CDR1 MRHNA, CDR2 SNTAGT. The CDR3 contains 16 residues. V was clipped by 3 bases and J by 8 bases; unmatched bases: 10. DNA of the CDR3: TGTGCCAGCAGTGAAACCCTAGCGGGAGTTAACTATGAGCAGTTCTTC. Translated: CASSETLAGVNYEQFF.

This clone was detected once. The chain couples TRBV2 to TRBJ1-5; D not resolved. Between the trimmed V and J ends, which lost 3 bases and 4 bases, there was a span of 4 bases. The germline V gene encodes CDR1 SNHLY and CDR2 FYNNEI. The CDR3 has 12 amino acids. The CDR3 region is CASSDSNQPQHF. The CDR3 bases are TGTGCCAGCAGTGATTCTAATCAGCCCCAGCATTTT.

The chain links TRBV5-1 to TRBJ1-1; D possibly corresponds to TRBD1 (5 bases). The CDR3 sequence is 14 residues long. Trimming left V 4 bases short and J 0 bases short, with 10 bases between. Germline V gives CDR1 SGHRS, CDR2 YFSETQ. The DNA for the CDR3 is TGCGCCAGCAGCCTCGACAGCATGAACACTGAAGCTTTCTTT. It is translated as CASSLDSMNTEAFF.

The gene calls are TRBV7-2 and TRBJ1-5, with 7 bases fitting TRBD1. The V gene's germline CDR1 is SGHTA and CDR2 FQGNSA. The trim removed 5 bases at V and 6 bases at J, leaving 4 bases unmatched. CDR3 length: 13 residues. The CDR3 is CASSRDRAQPQHF. Written as DNA, the CDR3 is TGTGCCAGCAGCCGTGACAGGGCTCAGCCCCAGCATTTT.

This clone appeared a few times. J is TRBJ2-1 and V is TRBV2; 7 nucleotides agree with TRBD1. The CDR3 sequence is 13 residues long. CDR1 is SNHLY and CDR2 is FYNNEI in the germline V gene. Germline trimming cut 6 bases from V and 15 bases from J; bases unmatched to any gene: 14. This CDR3 reads CASRQGQEKKLFF. The CDR3 DNA follows: TGTGCCAGCAGACAAGGACAGGAAAAAAAGTTGTTCTTC.

The chain has TRBV29-1 and TRBJ2-7; 14 bases fit TRBD2. Germline CDR1 is SQVTM and CDR2 is ANQGSEA. V shed 1 base and J 4 bases; nucleotides not matched to a gene: 9. The CDR3 length is 17 residues. CDR3 protein: CSVEVRLAGGGLYEQYF. For the CDR3, the DNA is TGCAGCGTTGAAGTAAGACTAGCGGGAGGGGGGTTATACGAGCAGTACTTC.

This clone was observed a handful of times. The J gene is TRBJ2-7, the V gene TRBV28; 7 nucleotides match TRBD1. Germline-derived CDR1 and CDR2 are MDHEN and SYDVKM. The length of the CDR3 is 14 residues. V shed 5 bases and J 2 bases; nucleotides not matched to a gene: 6. CDR3 residues: CASSNGQDTYEQYF. CDR3 DNA sequence: TGTGCCAGCAGTAATGGACAGGATACCTACGAGCAGTACTTC.

Concerning this clone itself: Compared with germline, one end of the junction differs, possibly owing to a read error. The rearrangement joins TRBV9 to TRBJ2-1; 8 bases line up with TRBD2. The V gene's germline CDR1 is SGDLS and CDR2 YYNGEE. The CDR3 covers 16 residues. The CDR3 spells CASSGELTSDNNEQLF. Written as DNA, the CDR3 is TGTGCCAGCAGCGGGGAATTGACTAGCGACAACAATGAGCAGCTCTTC.

This clone has only a few counts. Different DNA sequences within this sample yield the same CDR3. The chain employs TRBV5-1 and TRBJ2-3, with a tentative D call TRBD2 (6 bases). This CDR3 spans 15 amino acids. V lost 0 bases and J lost 1, with 9 bases in between. CDR1 is SGHRS, CDR2 YFSETQ, per germline. The CDR3 coding sequence is TGCGCCAGCAGCTTGGCCTCGGGGGGCACAGATACGCAGTATTTT. This codes for CASSLASGGTDTQYF.

The V and J genes are TRBV20-1 and TRBJ2-1, with D uncertain. Per germline, CDR1 DFQATT and CDR2 SNEGSKA (reference sequence). The CDR3 is 11 residues long. Trimming left V 6 bases short and J 7 bases short, with 10 bases between. The CDR3 DNA sequence: TGCAGTGCCTCAGGTGGGAATGAGCAGTTCTTC. Translating gives CSASGGNEQFF.